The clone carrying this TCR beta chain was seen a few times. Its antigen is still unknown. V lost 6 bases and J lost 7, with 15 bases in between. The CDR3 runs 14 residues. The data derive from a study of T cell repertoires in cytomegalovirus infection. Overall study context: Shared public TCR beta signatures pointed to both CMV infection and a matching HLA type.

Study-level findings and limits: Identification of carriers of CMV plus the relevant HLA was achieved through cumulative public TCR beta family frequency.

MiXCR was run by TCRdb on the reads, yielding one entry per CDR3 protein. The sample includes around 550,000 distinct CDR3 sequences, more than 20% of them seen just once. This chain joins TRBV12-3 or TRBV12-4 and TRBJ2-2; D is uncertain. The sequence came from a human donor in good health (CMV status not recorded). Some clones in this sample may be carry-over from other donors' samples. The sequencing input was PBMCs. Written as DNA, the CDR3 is TGTGCCAGCAGGGGTCCCAGGTCGGGCGGGGAGCTGTTTTTT. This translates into CASRGPRSGGELFF.